This is a list of T cell receptor beta chains from one sample in a study of Graves' ophthalmopathy and Graves' hyperthyroidism. In TCRdb, the multiplex PCR reads were re-called with MiXCR into one record per CDR3 protein. Seen here are around 600,000 distinct CDR3 sequences, roughly 39% observed once, and the top ten hold more than 2.5%. Sequenced material: peripheral blood. All receptors come from an adult man with Graves' ophthalmopathy. The CDR3 runs from the conserved cysteine through the conserved F or W. The D gene is left open where the match is weak. Size is omitted from some rows. Given values are once, few, many or a class for expanded clones.

J gene	D gene	V gene	clone size	CDR3 protein	CDR3 DNA
TRBJ2-3	-	TRBV7-9	-	CASSFPAVGDTQYF	TGTGCCAGCAGCTTCCCAGCGGTAGGGGATACGCAGTATTTT
TRBJ1-5	-	TRBV7-8	few	CASSSLADSGVSGQPQHF	TGTGCCAGCAGTTCCCTAGCGGACAGTGGGGTATCTGGTCAGCCCCAGCATTTT
TRBJ2-7	TRBD1	TRBV29-1	many	CSVEDQQGVASYEQYF	TGCAGCGTTGAAGATCAACAGGGGGTCGCCTCCTACGAGCAGTACTTC
TRBJ2-7	-	TRBV7-8	-	CASSPAQGGFYEQYF	TGTGCCAGCAGCCCTGCCCAAGGGGGTTTCTACGAGCAGTACTTC
TRBJ1-2	TRBD1	TRBV24-1	many	CATSDSQGRWGYTF	TGTGCCACCAGTGATTCACAGGGGCGGTGGGGCTACACCTTC
TRBJ1-4	TRBD1	TRBV12-3/TRBV12-4	-	CASSLGRTGDEKLFF	TGTGCCAGCAGTTTGGGGCGGACAGGGGATGAAAAACTGTTTTTT
TRBJ1-4	-	TRBV2	many	CASVARNNEKLFF	TGTGCCAGCGTCGCCCGGAATAATGAAAAACTGTTTTTT
TRBJ1-2	-	TRBV7-9	many	CASSFNRVDYGYTF	TGTGCCAGCAGCTTCAACAGGGTTGACTATGGCTACACCTTC
TRBJ2-7	TRBD2	TRBV15	many	CATSRAGGPGEQYF	TGTGCCACCAGCAGAGCGGGAGGGCCGGGCGAGCAGTACTTC
TRBJ2-7	-	TRBV2	many	CASSMTSETYEQYF	TGTGCCAGCAGCATGACTTCTGAGACCTACGAGCAGTACTTC
TRBJ2-7	TRBD1	TRBV4-3	-	CASSQGTGAHEQYF	TGCGCCAGCAGCCAAGGGACAGGGGCTCACGAGCAGTACTTC
TRBJ2-1	-	TRBV29-1	-	CSVRVPEQFF	TGCAGCGTCCGCGTACCTGAGCAGTTCTTC
TRBJ2-2	TRBD1	TRBV9	few	CASSSYDRATGELFF	TGTGCCAGCAGCTCCTACGACAGGGCAACCGGGGAGCTGTTTTTT
TRBJ2-7	TRBD2	TRBV4-3	-	CASSQVAAGGYEQYF	TGCGCCAGCAGCCAAGTTGCAGCGGGAGGATACGAGCAGTACTTC
TRBJ2-7	TRBD2	TRBV7-9	-	CASSLPVLGRGFLEQYF	TGTGCCAGCAGCCTACCCGTGTTGGGGCGGGGGTTCTTAGAGCAGTACTTC
TRBJ2-5	-	TRBV7-8	many	CASRDKQETQYF	TGTGCCAGCCGGGACAAGCAAGAGACCCAGTACTTC
TRBJ2-1	-	TRBV11-2	-	CASSLRYEQFF	TGTGCCAGCAGCTTACGCTATGAGCAGTTCTTC
TRBJ2-5	-	TRBV2	many	CASRSGSGHETQYF	TGTGCCAGCAGGTCCGGGAGCGGACATGAGACCCAGTACTTC
TRBJ2-7	TRBD1	TRBV7-9	-	CASSQERDRAMHEQYF	TGCGCCAGCAGCCAAGAACGGGACAGGGCCATGCACGAGCAGTACTTC
TRBJ2-7	-	TRBV19	many	CASSRDGTSYEQYF	TGTGCCAGTAGTAGAGACGGAACCTCCTACGAGCAGTACTTC
TRBJ1-2	TRBD1	TRBV10-3	-	CAIRTTGDYGYTF	TGTGCCATCAGGACGACAGGGGACTATGGCTACACCTTC
TRBJ2-2	TRBD1	TRBV11-3	-	CASSLLKTQGASGELFF	TGTGCCAGCAGCTTATTAAAGACACAGGGGGCATCCGGGGAGCTGTTTTTT
TRBJ1-2	-	TRBV20-1	few	CSATVGGSYGYTF	TGCAGTGCTACCGTCGGGGGCTCCTATGGCTACACCTTC
TRBJ2-5	-	TRBV5-1	few	CASSASGMQETQYF	TGCGCCAGCAGCGCCTCGGGGATGCAAGAGACCCAGTACTTC
TRBJ1-2	-	TRBV12-3/TRBV12-4	few	CASSLDSSANYGYTF	TGTGCCAGCAGTTTGGACAGCTCAGCTAACTATGGCTACACCTTC
TRBJ1-5	TRBD1	TRBV29-1	-	CSVERTGEQPQHF	TGCAGCGTTGAGCGGACAGGGGAGCAGCCCCAGCATTTT
TRBJ1-1	-	TRBV9	-	CASSVEGGGGNTEAFF	TGTGCCAGCAGCGTAGAAGGGGGGGGGGGGAACACTGAAGCTTTCTTT